A selection of T cell receptor beta chains follows, all from one sample in a study of vaccination and CD4 T cells after COVID-19. TCRdb recomputed calls from the PCR reads with MiXCR, one row per CDR3 protein. The sample yields just over 20,000 distinct CDR3 sequences, approximately 50% seen once. The antigens these receptors bind are not known. The sample taken for sequencing was CD4+ T cells from blood, cultured in vitro. The source of these receptors is a human donor who had recovered from COVID-19. Both conserved end residues are part of each CDR3. Fields, in order: CDR3 DNA, CDR3 protein, J gene, clone size, V gene, D gene. The D gene is left open where the match is weak. Expanded clones are given a class, and other clones once, few, many or no size at all.

cdr3_nt: TGTGCCACCAGCGACCCTGGGACAGGGAACACCGGGGAGCTGTTTTTT
cdr3_aa: CATSDPGTGNTGELFF
j_call: TRBJ2-2
clone_size: few
v_call: TRBV24-1
d_call: TRBD1

cdr3_nt: TGTGCCAGCAGCTTGGCAGGACCGAACACTGAAGCTTTCTTT
cdr3_aa: CASSLAGPNTEAFF
j_call: TRBJ1-1
clone_size: NA
v_call: TRBV11-2
d_call: NA

cdr3_nt: TGTGCCAGCAGTTTAAGCCCCCTTTGGCGGGACAGTAACACCGGGGAGCTGTTTTTT
cdr3_aa: CASSLSPLWRDSNTGELFF
j_call: TRBJ2-2
clone_size: NA
v_call: TRBV12-3/TRBV12-4
d_call: NA

cdr3_nt: TGCAGTGTAGGGGGACAGGGTAAAGAAAAACTGTTTTTT
cdr3_aa: CSVGGQGKEKLFF
j_call: TRBJ1-4
clone_size: few
v_call: TRBV20-1
d_call: TRBD1

cdr3_nt: TGTGCCAGCAGCTTAGGGGAAACGGGCACTGAAGCTTTCTTT
cdr3_aa: CASSLGETGTEAFF
j_call: TRBJ1-1
clone_size: NA
v_call: TRBV11-2
d_call: NA

cdr3_nt: TGCAGTGCTAGAGATCAGCGGCAGGGTATCTACGAGCAGTACTTC
cdr3_aa: CSARDQRQGIYEQYF
j_call: TRBJ2-7
clone_size: NA
v_call: TRBV20-1
d_call: NA

cdr3_nt: TGTGCCAGCAGTTACCTCAGGAGGGGCTCCTACAATGAGCAGTTCTTC
cdr3_aa: CASSYLRRGSYNEQFF
j_call: TRBJ2-1
clone_size: NA
v_call: TRBV6-5
d_call: NA

cdr3_nt: TGTGCCAGCAGTTTTCAGGGCCCAGGGGGCTACACCTTC
cdr3_aa: CASSFQGPGGYTF
j_call: TRBJ1-2
clone_size: NA
v_call: TRBV28
d_call: NA

cdr3_nt: TGCGCCAGCAGCTTGTGGGGTAGCTCCTACAGTGAGCAGTTCTTC
cdr3_aa: CASSLWGSSYSEQFF
j_call: TRBJ2-1
clone_size: NA
v_call: TRBV5-1
d_call: NA

cdr3_nt: TGTGCCAGCAGTTCCGTCCAGGGGATCTACAATGAGCAGTTCTTC
cdr3_aa: CASSSVQGIYNEQFF
j_call: TRBJ2-1
clone_size: few
v_call: TRBV6-5
d_call: NA

cdr3_nt: TGTGCCAGCAGTGAAGTAGGGGCACCTAATCAGCCCCAGCATTTT
cdr3_aa: CASSEVGAPNQPQHF
j_call: TRBJ1-5
clone_size: NA
v_call: TRBV2
d_call: NA

cdr3_nt: TGCGCCAGCAGCCAAGCGGGTTCCAATCAGCCCCAGCATTTT
cdr3_aa: CASSQAGSNQPQHF
j_call: TRBJ1-5
clone_size: few
v_call: TRBV4-1
d_call: NA

cdr3_nt: TGTGCCAGCAGTCCCGGGACTAGCGGGGCCTTTAGCTCCTACGAGCAGTACTTC
cdr3_aa: CASSPGTSGAFSSYEQYF
j_call: TRBJ2-7
clone_size: NA
v_call: TRBV6-2/TRBV6-3
d_call: TRBD2

cdr3_nt: TGTGCCAGCAGAGGCTGGTTTGGGCTAGCGGGAGGTACGGGGGAGACCCAGTACTTC
cdr3_aa: CASRGWFGLAGGTGETQYF
j_call: TRBJ2-5
clone_size: few
v_call: TRBV6-1
d_call: TRBD2

cdr3_nt: TGTGCCAGCAGCACAAGGTTGTCAGGGTGGACAGATACGCAGTATTTT
cdr3_aa: CASSTRLSGWTDTQYF
j_call: TRBJ2-3
clone_size: NA
v_call: TRBV11-1
d_call: NA

cdr3_nt: TGTGCCAGCTCACCCTCAGGGGGTTGGGATAACTATGGCTACACCTTC
cdr3_aa: CASSPSGGWDNYGYTF
j_call: TRBJ1-2
clone_size: NA
v_call: TRBV18
d_call: TRBD1

cdr3_nt: TGTGCCACCAGTGATTCGTTCCCGGGACCCAAATCTGGGGCCAACGTCCTGACTTTC
cdr3_aa: CATSDSFPGPKSGANVLTF
j_call: TRBJ2-6
clone_size: few
v_call: TRBV24-1
d_call: NA

cdr3_nt: TGCAGTGCTAGGGAGGGGACAGCACAAGAGACCCAGTACTTC
cdr3_aa: CSAREGTAQETQYF
j_call: TRBJ2-5
clone_size: NA
v_call: TRBV20-1
d_call: NA

cdr3_nt: TGTGCCAGCAGTTACCGGCGGGCGGTCGGGGAGACCCAGTACTTC
cdr3_aa: CASSYRRAVGETQYF
j_call: TRBJ2-5
clone_size: NA
v_call: TRBV6-2/TRBV6-3
d_call: NA

cdr3_nt: TGTGCCAGCAGTGAAGCGCACAAACCTTCCTATGGCTACACCTTC
cdr3_aa: CASSEAHKPSYGYTF
j_call: TRBJ1-2
clone_size: NA
v_call: TRBV2
d_call: NA

cdr3_nt: TGTGCCAGTAGTAATGATTACGAGCAGTACTTC
cdr3_aa: CASSNDYEQYF
j_call: TRBJ2-7
clone_size: few
v_call: TRBV19
d_call: NA

cdr3_nt: TGTGCCAGCAGTTACCAGCGAATTGATAGCGGGGTGTTAGGGACCCAGTACTTC
cdr3_aa: CASSYQRIDSGVLGTQYF
j_call: TRBJ2-5
clone_size: NA
v_call: TRBV6-5
d_call: TRBD2

cdr3_nt: TGTGCCAGCAGCCCCTGGACAGGGCTAGCCAAAAACATTCAGTACTTC
cdr3_aa: CASSPWTGLAKNIQYF
j_call: TRBJ2-4
clone_size: NA
v_call: TRBV5-5
d_call: TRBD1

cdr3_nt: TGTGCCACCAGCGAAGACAGGGGAAGGTTGGACGAGCAGTACTTC
cdr3_aa: CATSEDRGRLDEQYF
j_call: TRBJ2-7
clone_size: NA
v_call: TRBV15
d_call: TRBD1

cdr3_nt: TGTGCCAGCAGGGGGACAGGGAGAAACTCTAACTATGGCTACACCTTC
cdr3_aa: CASRGTGRNSNYGYTF
j_call: TRBJ1-2
clone_size: NA
v_call: TRBV6-1
d_call: TRBD1

cdr3_nt: TGCAGTGCCGTAACTAGCGGGAGGGCCAATGAGCAGTTCTTC
cdr3_aa: CSAVTSGRANEQFF
j_call: TRBJ2-1
clone_size: few
v_call: TRBV20-1
d_call: TRBD2

cdr3_nt: TGTGCCACCAGCTCCACACGGGACAGGGGCGCAGATACGCAGTATTTT
cdr3_aa: CATSSTRDRGADTQYF
j_call: TRBJ2-3
clone_size: NA
v_call: TRBV15
d_call: TRBD1

cdr3_nt: TGTGCCTGGACGACACTACGCGGGGGGAAAAGGGGCTACACCTTC
cdr3_aa: CAWTTLRGGKRGYTF
j_call: TRBJ1-2
clone_size: NA
v_call: TRBV30
d_call: NA

cdr3_nt: TGCGCCAGCAGCTTTCAGGGGGAGGGGACTGAAGCTTTCTTT
cdr3_aa: CASSFQGEGTEAFF
j_call: TRBJ1-1
clone_size: NA
v_call: TRBV5-1
d_call: TRBD1

cdr3_nt: TGTGCCAGCAGTGTAGGGAACACTGAAGCTTTCTTT
cdr3_aa: CASSVGNTEAFF
j_call: TRBJ1-1
clone_size: NA
v_call: TRBV2
d_call: NA

cdr3_nt: TGCGCCAGCAGCTTGGGGCAGATTTACGAGCAGTACTTC
cdr3_aa: CASSLGQIYEQYF
j_call: TRBJ2-7
clone_size: NA
v_call: TRBV5-1
d_call: NA

cdr3_nt: TGTGCCAGCAGTCCGCCGGGACAGGGTTCGGGAGATACGCAGTATTTT
cdr3_aa: CASSPPGQGSGDTQYF
j_call: TRBJ2-3
clone_size: NA
v_call: TRBV28
d_call: TRBD1

cdr3_nt: TGTGCCAGCAGTTTATCATCAGGGGGCGCCGGGGAAAAACTGTTTTTT
cdr3_aa: CASSLSSGGAGEKLFF
j_call: TRBJ1-4
clone_size: NA
v_call: TRBV27
d_call: TRBD1

cdr3_nt: TGCAGTGCTACTCGGACTAGCGGCCCCTACGAGCAGTACTTC
cdr3_aa: CSATRTSGPYEQYF
j_call: TRBJ2-7
clone_size: NA
v_call: TRBV20-1
d_call: TRBD2

cdr3_nt: TGTGCCAGCAGTGCACGCGGGAGTTCCTCCTACAATGAGCAGTTCTTC
cdr3_aa: CASSARGSSSYNEQFF
j_call: TRBJ2-1
clone_size: NA
v_call: TRBV27
d_call: TRBD2

cdr3_nt: TGTGCCATCAGTGAGACTAACTATGGCTACACCTTC
cdr3_aa: CAISETNYGYTF
j_call: TRBJ1-2
clone_size: few
v_call: TRBV10-3
d_call: NA

cdr3_nt: TGTGCCAGCTCACGACTAGCGGGAGGGCCCGGTGAGCAGTTCTTC
cdr3_aa: CASSRLAGGPGEQFF
j_call: TRBJ2-1
clone_size: NA
v_call: TRBV7-9
d_call: TRBD2

cdr3_nt: TGTGCCAGCAGCTCCGGGACAGGGGGTGAGACCCAGTACTTC
cdr3_aa: CASSSGTGGETQYF
j_call: TRBJ2-5
clone_size: few
v_call: TRBV6-1
d_call: TRBD1

cdr3_nt: TGTGCCAGTAGTGCTTTACTAGCGGGGGACTACGAGCAGTACTTC
cdr3_aa: CASSALLAGDYEQYF
j_call: TRBJ2-7
clone_size: NA
v_call: TRBV19
d_call: TRBD2

cdr3_nt: TGTGCCAGTAGTGCCGGAAGGGAGACCTACGAGCAGTACTTC
cdr3_aa: CASSAGRETYEQYF
j_call: TRBJ2-7
clone_size: NA
v_call: TRBV19
d_call: NA

cdr3_nt: TGCAGTGCTAGAGATAGACTAGCGGGGGGGATGATACTCGCGTATTTT
cdr3_aa: CSARDRLAGGMILAYF
j_call: TRBJ2-3
clone_size: NA
v_call: TRBV20-1
d_call: TRBD2

cdr3_nt: TGTGCCAGTGGGACGGCTGGAAACACCATATATTTT
cdr3_aa: CASGTAGNTIYF
j_call: TRBJ1-3
clone_size: NA
v_call: TRBV9
d_call: NA

cdr3_nt: TGTGCCAGCAGTGCCCGGGACAGGGGGGGGGCCGGTCAGCCCCAGCATTTT
cdr3_aa: CASSARDRGGAGQPQHF
j_call: TRBJ1-5
clone_size: NA
v_call: TRBV6-1
d_call: TRBD1

cdr3_nt: TGCAGTGCTAGAGATTCGGTACAGCGAAAAGAGACCCAGTACTTC
cdr3_aa: CSARDSVQRKETQYF
j_call: TRBJ2-5
clone_size: NA
v_call: TRBV20-1
d_call: NA

cdr3_nt: TGTGCCATCAGGGCCGGGCGAGGGTGGGGAGAGACCCAGTACTTC
cdr3_aa: CAIRAGRGWGETQYF
j_call: TRBJ2-5
clone_size: few
v_call: TRBV10-3
d_call: NA

cdr3_nt: TGCAGTGCTGAGTTTAATGAAAAACTGTTTTTT
cdr3_aa: CSAEFNEKLFF
j_call: TRBJ1-4
clone_size: few
v_call: TRBV20-1
d_call: NA

cdr3_nt: TGTGCCACCAGCAGAGCAGGGCCCGGTGGGGCTTTCTTT
cdr3_aa: CATSRAGPGGAFF
j_call: TRBJ1-1
clone_size: few
v_call: TRBV15
d_call: NA

cdr3_nt: TGTGCCAGCAGCTTAGTGGTTACTAACACCGGGGAGCTGTTTTTT
cdr3_aa: CASSLVVTNTGELFF
j_call: TRBJ2-2
clone_size: NA
v_call: TRBV11-2
d_call: NA

cdr3_nt: TGTGCCAGCAGTGAAGCGAGTTCAGGGACCCGCAATCAGCCCCAGCATTTT
cdr3_aa: CASSEASSGTRNQPQHF
j_call: TRBJ1-5
clone_size: once
v_call: TRBV2
d_call: NA

cdr3_nt: TGTGCCAGCAGCTTACAGGGGGCTGGAAACACCATATATTTT
cdr3_aa: CASSLQGAGNTIYF
j_call: TRBJ1-3
clone_size: NA
v_call: TRBV5-5
d_call: TRBD1

cdr3_nt: TGTGCCAGCAGTCCGACAGGGCAGGGCTATGGCTACACCTTC
cdr3_aa: CASSPTGQGYGYTF
j_call: TRBJ1-2
clone_size: NA
v_call: TRBV5-5
d_call: TRBD1

cdr3_nt: TGTGCCAGCAGCTTAGCGGGACTTTTAGGGACTGAAGCTTTCTTT
cdr3_aa: CASSLAGLLGTEAFF
j_call: TRBJ1-1
clone_size: NA
v_call: TRBV11-2
d_call: NA

cdr3_nt: TGTGCCAGCAGCCCCGGGACTAGCGTCACAGATACGCAGTATTTT
cdr3_aa: CASSPGTSVTDTQYF
j_call: TRBJ2-3
clone_size: NA
v_call: TRBV5-4
d_call: TRBD2

cdr3_nt: TGTGCCAGTAGTATAGTCGGGACAGGGGGCTTGGAGACCCAGTACTTC
cdr3_aa: CASSIVGTGGLETQYF
j_call: TRBJ2-5
clone_size: NA
v_call: TRBV19
d_call: TRBD1